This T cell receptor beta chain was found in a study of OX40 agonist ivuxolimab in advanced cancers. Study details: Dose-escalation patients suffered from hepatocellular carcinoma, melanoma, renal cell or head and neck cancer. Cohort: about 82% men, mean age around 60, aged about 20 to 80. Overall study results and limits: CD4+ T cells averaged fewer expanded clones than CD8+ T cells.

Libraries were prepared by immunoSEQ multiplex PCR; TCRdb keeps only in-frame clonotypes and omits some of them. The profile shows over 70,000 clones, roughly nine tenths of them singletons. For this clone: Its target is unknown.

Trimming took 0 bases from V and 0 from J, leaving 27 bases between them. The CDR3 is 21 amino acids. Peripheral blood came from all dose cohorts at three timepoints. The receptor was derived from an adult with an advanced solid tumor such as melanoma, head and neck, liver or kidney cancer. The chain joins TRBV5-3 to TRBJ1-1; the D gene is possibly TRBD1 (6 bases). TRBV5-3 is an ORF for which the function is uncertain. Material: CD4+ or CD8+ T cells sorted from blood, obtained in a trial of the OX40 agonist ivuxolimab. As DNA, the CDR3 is TGTGCCAGAAGCTTGGATGCTCTGCAGGGGCTAAAAAAATCCATGAACACTGAAGCTTTCTTT. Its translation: CARSLDALQGLKKSMNTEAFF.